This T cell receptor beta chain was identified during a study of shared clonotypes between healthy human individuals. Study-wide findings and caveats: Rarefaction showed sorted-subset sequencing was incomplete despite large depth. Clonotypes which were not shared had lower generation probabilities than clonotypes that all four donors shared. Since donors were few, the genetic and exposure-history diversity represented was limited.

The method was immunoSEQ multiplex PCR; TCRdb's version includes in-frame clones alone and lacks a portion of them. The repertoire holds roughly 2,500,000 clones, approximately 93% seen once, with 0.36% in the top ten. Concerning this clone: The antigen remains unidentified.

The trim removed 0 bases at V and 6 bases at J, leaving 5 bases unmatched. Germline-derived CDR1 and CDR2 are SGHTA and FQGNSA. CDR3 size: 17 residues. The J gene is TRBJ2-7, the V gene TRBV7-2; 16 nucleotides align to TRBD2. This TCR derives from a young man in good health. Some clones in this sample may be carry-over from other donors' samples. Sequencing used naive CD4+ T cells from PBMCs. The subset: CD45RA+ positively selected. CDR3 loop: CASSLAGTSGRASEQYF. The DNA of the CDR3 is TGTGCCAGCAGCTTAGCCGGGACTAGCGGGAGGGCCTCCGAGCAGTACTTC.